Below, 22 T cell receptor beta chains from the same sample are listed, as sequenced in a study of T-cell memory formation after mild COVID-19. TCRdb reprocessed the 5' RACE reads with MiXCR, giving one entry per CDR3 protein. The table includes roughly 610,000 distinct CDR3 sequences, 15% to 20% detected once. The material sequenced was PBMCs or a T cell subset sorted from them (not recorded which). The source of these receptors is an adult woman who had mild COVID-19 (a few samples of this study predate the infection). Cell type and time point are not known.

The V and J genes are TRBV6-2 or TRBV6-3 and TRBJ2-3; the match to TRBD2 covers 11 bases. V trimming: 2 bases; J trimming: 3 bases; junction bases outside the gene matches: 7. Germline values: CDR1 MNHEY, CDR2 SVGEGT. This CDR3 comprises 17 residues. The CDR3 is CASSYPKTSGTTDTQYF. CDR3 nucleotide sequence: TGTGCCAGCAGTTACCCCAAGACTAGCGGGACAACAGATACGCAGTATTTT.

This chain connects TRBV21-1 to TRBJ1-1. TRBV21-1 is a listed pseudogene. The length of the CDR3 is 14 residues. The CDR3 bases are TGTGCCAGCAGCATAGGGAGGCTGAACACTGAAGCTTTCTTT. Protein product: CASSIGRLNTEAFF.

This clonotype has only a few counts. This chain uses TRBV19 with TRBJ2-7; D might be TRBD1 (7 bases). The CDR3 sequence is 15 residues long. Germline V gene sequence: CDR1 LNHDA, CDR2 SQIVND (reference sequence). V lost 7 bases, J lost 3 bases, and 19 bases lay in between. This CDR3 reads CASTPSGRGDYEQYF. CDR3 bases: TGTGCCAGTACCCCCTCCGGCAGGGGGGACTACGAGCAGTACTTC.

The rearrangement uses TRBV6-6 and TRBJ2-7; 7 bases match TRBD1. The ends lost 5 bases at V and 0 bases at J; junction bases unmatched: 1. CDR1 MNHNY and CDR2 SVGAGI come from the germline V gene (reference sequence). The CDR3 has 13 residues. The CDR3 bases are TGTGCCAGCAGTGGGACAGACTCCTACGAGCAGTACTTC. Amino acids: CASSGTDSYEQYF.

In this sample, this clonotype turned up a few times. The chain recombines TRBV4-2 with TRBJ2-3; 9 nucleotides match TRBD2. Germline assignment: CDR1 LGHNA and CDR2 YNFKEQ. V was pared by 0 bases and J by 2 bases, with 3 bases of the junction left unmatched. The CDR3 runs 16 residues. CDR3: CASSQEASGNTDTQYF. Written as DNA, the CDR3 is TGTGCCAGCAGCCAAGAGGCTAGCGGGAACACAGATACGCAGTATTTT.

This chain uses TRBV7-9 with TRBJ2-7; a weak D match, TRBD1 (6 bases). With 4 bases removed from V and 0 bases from J, the gap between germline ends came to 13 bases. The CDR3 runs to 15 residues. The germline CDR1 and CDR2 sequences are SEHNR and FQNEAQ (reference sequence). This CDR3 reads CASSSALQGSYEQYF. The CDR3 DNA is TGTGCCAGCAGCTCCGCGTTACAGGGCTCCTACGAGCAGTACTTC.

This clonotype showed up many times. Germline is not matched at one junction end, which may reflect a read error. The rearrangement uses TRBV3-1 and TRBJ2-3, with TRBD1 matching over 8 bases. The CDR3 is 14 residues long. Germline lookup yields CDR1 LGHDT and CDR2 YNNKEL (reference sequence). CDR3 sequence (DNA): TGTGCCAGCAGCCAAGAAAGGGGGACAGGTACGCAGTATTTT. This sequence encodes CASSQERGTGTQYF.

The chain has TRBV3-1 and TRBJ2-1; D call uncertain. The CDR3 loop spans 17 amino acids. Germline assignment: CDR1 LGHDT and CDR2 YNNKEL (reference sequence). Trimming took 0 bases from V and 0 from J, leaving 12 bases between them. In DNA, the CDR3 is TGTGCCAGCAGCCAAGAGTGGTCAGAGAGCTCCTACAATGAGCAGTTCTTC. Translated: CASSQEWSESSYNEQFF.

In the case of this clonotype: A junction end diverges from the germline sequence, so it may reflect a read error. CDR3 nucleotide sequence: TGTGACAGCCGCAGTCGAGGCCACCAAGAGACCCAGTACTTC. This encodes CDSRSRGHQETQYF. The gene calls are TRBV13 and TRBJ2-5, with D uncertain. This CDR3 contains 14 residues. Germline V gives CDR1 PRHDT, CDR2 FYEKMQ (reference sequence). Full variable domain (missing parts from reference TRBV13 and TRBJ2-5): AAGVIQSPRHLIKEKRETATLKCYPIPRHDTVYWYQQGPGQDPQFLISFYEKMQSDKGSIPDRFSAQQFSDYHSELNMSSLELGDSALYFCDSRSRGHQETQYFGPGTRLLVL.

V gene TRBV21-1 combines with J gene TRBJ2-5; the tabulated D call, TRBD1, remains unverified against the DNA. TRBV21-1 is shown as a pseudogene. The CDR3 has 15 amino acids. For the CDR3, the DNA is TGTGCCAGCAACCGGGACAGGGTCTACCAAGAGACCCAGTACTTC. It specifies CASNRDRVYQETQYF.

This clonotype was counted a few times. The V and J genes are TRBV7-2 and TRBJ2-1, with 7 bases lining up with TRBD1. This CDR3 has 15 residues. With V trimmed by 0 bases and J by 4 bases, 3 bases remained unmatched. Per germline, CDR1 SGHTA and CDR2 FQGNSA. CDR3 DNA sequence: TGTGCCAGCAGCTTAGCGGGACAGACTTACAATGAGCAGTTCTTC. Protein sequence: CASSLAGQTYNEQFF.

The genes are TRBV15 and TRBJ1-2; 7 bases are a match to TRBD1. V dropped 0 bases and J dropped 4; count of bases not matched to a gene: 2. The CDR3 runs 14 residues. CDR1 is LNHNV and CDR2 is YYDKDF in the germline V gene (reference sequence). In nucleotides, the CDR3 is TGTGCCACCAGCAGAGATCGACAGGGCTATGGCTACACCTTC. Protein product: CATSRDRQGYGYTF.

The chain combines TRBV29-1 with TRBJ1-1; no reliable D call. The CDR3 runs to 15 residues. Germline loops: CDR1 SQVTM, CDR2 ANQGSEA. V lost 3 bases and J 3 bases, leaving 17 bases between the germline ends. The CDR3 DNA reads TGCAGCGTTGAGAAGAACGGGTATAGGCACACTGAAGCTTTCTTT. It encodes CSVEKNGYRHTEAFF.

This chain's CDR3 is CASSQVTSGRDEQFF. CDR3 coding DNA: TGCGCCAGCAGCCAAGTGACTAGCGGGAGAGATGAGCAGTTCTTC. The rearrangement uses TRBV4-3 and TRBJ2-1; 12 bases are a match to TRBD2. Germline V lookup: CDR1 LGHNA, CDR2 YSLEER. CDR3 length: 15 amino acids. V lost 1 base to trimming and J lost 8 bases; unmatched junction nucleotides: 3.

This clonotype was counted between two and nine times. The CDR3, as DNA: TGTGCCAGCAGTTACCGCGTACAGGGGTTAGGGTCACCCCTCCACTTT. As protein: CASSYRVQGLGSPLHF. V and J are TRBV6-5 and TRBJ1-6, with TRBD1 matching 7 bases. CDR3 length: 16 residues. CDR1 MNHEY and CDR2 SVGAGI come from the germline V gene. Germline trimming cut 2 bases from V and 10 bases from J; bases unmatched to any gene: 11.

This clonotype occurred a few times. The rearrangement uses TRBV11-3 and TRBJ2-5; D unresolved. The V end lost 4 bases, the J end lost 4 bases, and 13 bases lay between the germline ends. The germline gives CDR1 SGHNT, CDR2 YENEEA. This CDR3 spans 14 amino acids. The chain's CDR3 is CASSWNWVGETQYF. CDR3 coding DNA: TGTGCCAGCAGCTGGAATTGGGTGGGAGAGACCCAGTACTTC.

The V and J genes are TRBV13 and TRBJ2-7; D may be TRBD1 (6 bases). Trimming left V 5 bases short and J 1 base short, with 15 bases between. CDR3 size: 15 residues. CDR1 PRHDT and CDR2 FYEKMQ come from the germline V gene (reference sequence). The CDR3: CASSTGQRPSYEQYF. The CDR3 region has the DNA TGTGCCAGCAGCACTGGACAGAGACCATCCTACGAGCAGTACTTC.

This clonotype has just a few counts. The CDR3 here is CASSIGTSGRETQYF. The DNA for the CDR3 is TGTGCCAGCAGCATTGGGACTAGCGGGAGAGAGACCCAGTACTTC. This sequence joins TRBV7-2 and TRBJ2-5; 14 bases are a match to TRBD2. Germline-derived CDR1 and CDR2 are SGHTA and FQGNSA. CDR3 size: 15 residues. With 5 bases clipped from V and 4 bases from J, the junction kept 3 bases outside the gene matches.

This clonotype was counted between two and nine times. This chain uses TRBV12-5 with TRBJ1-1; 7 bases map to TRBD1. The V gene's germline CDR1 is LGHNT and CDR2 FRNRAP. Trimming at V came to 7 bases and at J to 7 bases, leaving 6 bases not matched to a gene. The CDR3 covers 12 residues. The CDR3 protein is CASAQTGSEAFF. Written as DNA, the CDR3 is TGTGCTAGTGCTCAGACAGGGAGTGAAGCTTTCTTT.

The chain couples TRBV5-5 to TRBJ1-6; TRBD1 matches 7 bases. The V gene's germline CDR1 is SGHKS and CDR2 YYEKEE (reference sequence). CDR3 length equals 14 residues. The trim removed 0 bases at V and 8 bases at J, leaving 2 bases unmatched. The CDR3, as DNA: TGTGCCAGCAGCTTGGAACAGGGGCATTCACCCCTCCACTTT. It specifies CASSLEQGHSPLHF.

The rearrangement links TRBV24-1 to TRBJ2-1; a weak D match, TRBD1 (6 bases). The CDR3 spans 14 residues. Germline V gives CDR1 KGHDR, CDR2 SFDVKD. The V and J ends lost 4 bases and 5 bases respectively, with 11 bases between them. The CDR3 bases are TGTGCCACCAGTGAACAGGGCCGTAACAATGAGCAGTTCTTC. Translation: CATSEQGRNNEQFF.

This clonotype was seen repeatedly, ten times or more. This chain joins TRBV29-1 and TRBJ2-7, with 11 bases that match TRBD1. Germline lookup yields CDR1 SQVTM and CDR2 ANQGSEA. V was clipped by 4 bases and J by 3 bases; unmatched bases: 2. The length of the CDR3 is 13 residues. The CDR3 nucleotides are TGCAGCGTTGTGGGGACAGGGGGCTACGAGCAGTACTTC. Encoded protein: CSVVGTGGYEQYF.